These T cell receptor beta chains were read from a single sample in a study of cytomegalovirus exposure and HLA in healthy donors. Produced via immunoSEQ multiplex PCR; TCRdb's table is partial and in-frame only. Its listing shows about 120,000 clones. Sequences were obtained from PBMCs. The receptor set was obtained from a man in his late teens or twenties in good health and CMV-seronegative. CDR3s include the opening cysteine and the closing phenylalanine or tryptophan. The D gene is left open where the match is weak.

D gene	V gene	J gene	CDR3 protein	CDR3 DNA
TRBD1	TRBV13	TRBJ2-1	CASSSGTGDREQFF	TGTGCCAGCAGCTCCGGGACAGGGGATCGCGAGCAGTTCTTC
.	TRBV10-3	TRBJ1-1	CAIAGRRDTEAFF	TGTGCCATAGCGGGACGGAGGGACACTGAAGCTTTCTTT
.	TRBV29-1	TRBJ1-1	CSVGGGRQTGAFF	TGCAGCGTTGGGGGGGGACGACAGACTGGAGCTTTCTTT
.	TRBV9	TRBJ1-3	CASSSQRGTSVGNTIYF	TGTGCCAGCAGCTCCCAACGAGGGACATCTGTTGGAAACACCATATATTTT
.	TRBV28	TRBJ1-2	CASRFTGVGNYGYTF	TGTGCCAGCAGGTTTACAGGAGTCGGTAACTATGGCTACACCTTC
TRBD1	TRBV6-5	TRBJ2-7	CASSYSTGTGSLYF	TGTGCCAGCAGTTACTCCACTGGGACAGGGTCTCTGTACTTC
.	TRBV19	TRBJ1-5	CASSIGSQPQHF	TGTGCCAGTAGTATTGGGAGTCAGCCCCAGCATTTT
TRBD1	TRBV4-3	TRBJ1-2	CASSQKRGTGGNYTF	TGCGCCAGCAGCCAGAAGCGGGGCACAGGGGGAAACTACACCTTC
TRBD1	TRBV25-1	TRBJ2-3	CASNPDRVADTQYF	TGTGCCAGCAACCCGGACAGGGTCGCAGATACGCAGTATTTT
TRBD1	TRBV6-4	TRBJ1-1	CASRGQPSGTEAFF	TGTGCCAGCAGGGGACAGCCCTCTGGCACTGAAGCTTTCTTT
.	TRBV11-3	TRBJ1-3	CASSQGPRNTIYF	TGTGCCAGCAGCCAGGGGCCTCGAAACACCATATATTTT
.	TRBV7-8	TRBJ1-4	CASSFRSGQKGEKLFF	TGTGCCAGCAGCTTTAGATCGGGACAAAAAGGTGAAAAACTGTTTTTT
TRBD1	TRBV2	TRBJ1-1	CASSARTGNTEAFF	TGTGCCAGCAGTGCCAGGACAGGAAACACTGAAGCTTTCTTT
.	TRBV30	TRBJ1-1	CAWGNGGRGTEAFF	TGTGCCTGGGGGAATGGGGGAAGGGGGACTGAAGCTTTCTTT
.	TRBV7-9	TRBJ1-6	CASSPYQGHSPLHF	TGTGCCAGCAGCCCTTACCAGGGTCATTCACCCCTCCACTTT
.	TRBV12-2	TRBJ2-3	CASRITAGADTQYF	TGTGCAAGTCGTATCACAGCGGGCGCAGATACGCAGTATTTT
TRBD1	TRBV2	TRBJ2-5	CASSEGQGKTQYF	TGTGCCAGCAGTGAGGGACAGGGCAAGACCCAGTACTTC
TRBD1	TRBV6-5	TRBJ1-2	CASSKQGDYGYTF	TGTGCCAGCAGCAAACAGGGGGACTATGGCTACACCTTC
TRBD1	TRBV29-1	TRBJ2-7	CSVTGTGSSYEQYF	TGCAGCGTTACCGGGACAGGGAGCTCCTACGAGCAGTACTTC
.	TRBV5-6	TRBJ2-2	CASSFNFFWGRAGELFF	TGTGCCAGCAGCTTCAATTTTTTTTGGGGGCGAGCCGGGGAGCTGTTTTTT
TRBD1	TRBV11-2	TRBJ2-6	CASSVGTAGANVLTF	TGTGCCAGCAGCGTCGGGACAGCTGGGGCCAACGTCCTGACTTTC
.	TRBV7-9	TRBJ2-1	CASSLVIGLLDGEQFF	TGTGCCAGCAGCTTAGTTATTGGACTCCTCGACGGGGAGCAGTTCTTC
.	TRBV28	TRBJ1-2	CASSSGQLYGYTF	TGTGCCAGCAGTTCCGGACAGCTCTATGGCTACACCTTC
TRBD2	TRBV2	TRBJ2-1	CASSLLAGGTANEQFF	TGTGCCAGCAGTCTCTTAGCGGGGGGAACGGCCAATGAGCAGTTCTTC
.	TRBV13	TRBJ2-7	CASRLGGKYEQYF	TGTGCCAGCAGACTAGGGGGAAAGTACGAGCAGTACTTC
.	TRBV5-4	TRBJ1-1	CASKFEGNTEAFF	TGTGCCAGCAAATTTGAGGGGAACACTGAAGCTTTCTTT
.	TRBV28	TRBJ1-1	CASSLLRGRNTEAFF	TGTGCCAGCAGTTTATTAAGGGGAAGGAACACTGAAGCTTTCTTT
.	TRBV4-3	TRBJ1-1	CASSQERGFGSGVF	TGCGCCAGCAGCCAAGAACGGGGGTTTGGGTCGGGTGTCTTT
TRBD1	TRBV11-2	TRBJ2-7	CASSSNSGTGVRTYEQYF	TGTGCCAGCAGCTCGAATTCCGGGACAGGGGTCCGAACCTACGAGCAGTACTTC
TRBD2	TRBV15	TRBJ2-1	CATRASGTDEQFF	TGTGCCACCAGGGCTAGCGGGACCGATGAGCAGTTCTTC
.	TRBV7-9	TRBJ1-1	CASSPGQYTEAFF	TGTGCCAGCAGCCCAGGACAGTACACTGAAGCTTTCTTT
.	TRBV4-1	TRBJ2-3	CASSQEGDFTDTQYF	TGCGCCAGCAGCCAAGAAGGGGACTTCACAGATACGCAGTATTTT
.	TRBV10-3	TRBJ1-2	CAISEPPVYGYTF	TGTGCCATCAGCGAGCCACCGGTCTATGGCTACACCTTC
.	TRBV6-5	TRBJ1-1	CASSYGPRGNTEAFF	TGTGCCAGCAGTTACGGGCCCAGGGGTAACACTGAAGCTTTCTTT
.	TRBV6-6	TRBJ1-5	CASSSGQTDNQPQHF	TGTGCCAGCTCCTCTGGGCAGACAGACAATCAGCCCCAGCATTTT
TRBD1	TRBV7-8	TRBJ2-5	CASSSTGSKETQYF	TGTGCCAGCAGCTCGACAGGGAGTAAAGAGACCCAGTACTTC
TRBD2	TRBV19	TRBJ2-7	CASKPGLEAYEQYF	TGTGCCAGTAAGCCGGGACTAGAGGCCTACGAGCAGTACTTC
TRBD2	TRBV27	TRBJ2-4	CASSPTHLAGRKTKNIQYF	TGTGCCAGCAGTCCAACCCACTTAGCGGGCAGAAAAACCAAAAACATTCAGTACTTC
TRBD1	TRBV10-3	TRBJ1-2	CAISERDRGFYGYTF	TGTGCCATCAGTGAGCGGGACAGGGGGTTCTATGGCTACACCTTC
.	TRBV27	TRBJ1-1	CASSPQLGPGNTEAFF	TGTGCCAGCAGTCCCCAGCTGGGGCCTGGGAACACTGAAGCTTTCTTT
TRBD1	TRBV27	TRBJ1-2	CASRPQDGTGAITNYGYTF	TGTGCCAGCAGACCCCAGGACGGGACAGGGGCAATAACTAACTATGGCTACACCTTC
TRBD1	TRBV7-2	TRBJ2-7	CASSLAGQGHEQYF	TGTGCCAGCAGCTTAGCAGGACAGGGCCACGAGCAGTACTTC
TRBD2	TRBV7-3	TRBJ2-1	CASSPRTSGNEQFF	TGTGCCAGCAGCCCACGGACTAGCGGAAATGAGCAGTTCTTC
TRBD2	TRBV19	TRBJ2-1	CASSMGLDGGISQFF	TGTGCCAGTAGTATGGGACTAGACGGCGGCATTTCGCAGTTCTTC